This TCR beta chain is drawn from a study of shared clonotypes between healthy human individuals. Study-level results: Relative to memory subsets, naive subsets generally showed larger estimated richness.

With regard to this clone: Its cognate antigen is unknown.

All of the donors resided in Nashville, Tennessee, and each was a Caucasian adult. Germline CDR1 is MNHEY and CDR2 is SVGAGI. Trimming took off 7 bases at V and 3 bases at J, with 15 bases between the two ends. The CDR3 contains 14 residues. In the study's own analysis: Sequence data from immunoSEQ were junction-only and lacked quality scores; consequently, filtering differed. Data came from immunoSEQ multiplex PCR; TCRdb stores just in-frame clones and leaves some out. V and J calls and clone size are those listed in that table; D and trimming were worked out from the DNA. The profile covers some 1.5 million clones, with 96% appearing a single time and roughly 1.2% taken by the ten largest.

This receptor was taken from a man in his thirties or forties in good health. Source material: naive CD4+ T cells sorted from blood. Sample subset: CD45RA+ positively selected. The chain recombines TRBV6-5 with TRBJ1-1; D gene uncertain. CDR3 nucleotide sequence: TGTGCCAGCAAACTTAGGTTTTTTGACACTGAAGCTTTCTTT. Its translation is CASKLRFFDTEAFF.